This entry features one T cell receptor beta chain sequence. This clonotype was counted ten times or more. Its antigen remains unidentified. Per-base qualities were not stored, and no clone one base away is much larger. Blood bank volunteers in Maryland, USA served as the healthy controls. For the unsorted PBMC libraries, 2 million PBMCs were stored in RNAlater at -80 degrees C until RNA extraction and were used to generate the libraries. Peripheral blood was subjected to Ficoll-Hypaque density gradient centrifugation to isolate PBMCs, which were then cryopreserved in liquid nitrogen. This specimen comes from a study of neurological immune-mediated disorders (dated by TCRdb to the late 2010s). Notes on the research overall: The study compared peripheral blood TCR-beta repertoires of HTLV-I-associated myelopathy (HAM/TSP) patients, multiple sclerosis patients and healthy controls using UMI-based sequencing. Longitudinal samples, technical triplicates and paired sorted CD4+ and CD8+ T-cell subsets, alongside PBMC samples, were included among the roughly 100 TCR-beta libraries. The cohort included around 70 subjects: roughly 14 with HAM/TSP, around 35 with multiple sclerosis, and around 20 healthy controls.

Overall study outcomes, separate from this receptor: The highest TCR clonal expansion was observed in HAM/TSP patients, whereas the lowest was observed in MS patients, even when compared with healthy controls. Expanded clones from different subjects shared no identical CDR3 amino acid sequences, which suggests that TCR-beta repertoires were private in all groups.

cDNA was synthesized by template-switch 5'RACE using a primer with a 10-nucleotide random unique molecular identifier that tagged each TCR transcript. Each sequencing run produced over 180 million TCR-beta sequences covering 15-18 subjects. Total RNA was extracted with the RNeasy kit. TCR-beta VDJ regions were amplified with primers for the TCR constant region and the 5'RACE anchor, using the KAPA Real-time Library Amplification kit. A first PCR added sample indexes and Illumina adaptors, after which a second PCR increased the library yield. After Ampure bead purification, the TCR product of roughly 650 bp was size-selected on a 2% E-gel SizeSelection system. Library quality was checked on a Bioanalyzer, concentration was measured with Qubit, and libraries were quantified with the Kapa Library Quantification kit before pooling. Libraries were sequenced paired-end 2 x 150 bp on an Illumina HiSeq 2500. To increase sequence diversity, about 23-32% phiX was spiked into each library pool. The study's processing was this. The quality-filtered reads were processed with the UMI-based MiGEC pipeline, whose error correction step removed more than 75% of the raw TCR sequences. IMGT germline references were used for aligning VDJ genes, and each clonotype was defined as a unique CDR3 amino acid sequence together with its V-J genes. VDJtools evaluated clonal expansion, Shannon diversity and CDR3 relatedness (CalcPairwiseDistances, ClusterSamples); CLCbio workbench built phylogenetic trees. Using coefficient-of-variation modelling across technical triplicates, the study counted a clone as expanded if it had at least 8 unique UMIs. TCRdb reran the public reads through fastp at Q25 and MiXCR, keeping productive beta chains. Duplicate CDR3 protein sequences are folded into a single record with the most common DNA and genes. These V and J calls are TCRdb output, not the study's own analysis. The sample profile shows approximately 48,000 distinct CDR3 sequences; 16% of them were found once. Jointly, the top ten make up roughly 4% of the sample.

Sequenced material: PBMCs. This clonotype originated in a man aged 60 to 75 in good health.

In nucleotides, the sequence is TGTGCCAGCAGTTTAGGTCGGGACACCTACACAGATACGCAGTATTTT. It encodes CASSLGRDTYTDTQYF. The V and J genes are TRBV12-3 or TRBV12-4 and TRBJ2-3; TRBD1 is perhaps the D gene, given 6 matching bases. V is cut by 1 base and J by 2 bases, and the space between the germline ends is 13 bases. The CDR3 numbers 16 residues from cysteine through phenylalanine. The read is trimmed to its CDR3 DNA, 48 bases read in frame from base 1.